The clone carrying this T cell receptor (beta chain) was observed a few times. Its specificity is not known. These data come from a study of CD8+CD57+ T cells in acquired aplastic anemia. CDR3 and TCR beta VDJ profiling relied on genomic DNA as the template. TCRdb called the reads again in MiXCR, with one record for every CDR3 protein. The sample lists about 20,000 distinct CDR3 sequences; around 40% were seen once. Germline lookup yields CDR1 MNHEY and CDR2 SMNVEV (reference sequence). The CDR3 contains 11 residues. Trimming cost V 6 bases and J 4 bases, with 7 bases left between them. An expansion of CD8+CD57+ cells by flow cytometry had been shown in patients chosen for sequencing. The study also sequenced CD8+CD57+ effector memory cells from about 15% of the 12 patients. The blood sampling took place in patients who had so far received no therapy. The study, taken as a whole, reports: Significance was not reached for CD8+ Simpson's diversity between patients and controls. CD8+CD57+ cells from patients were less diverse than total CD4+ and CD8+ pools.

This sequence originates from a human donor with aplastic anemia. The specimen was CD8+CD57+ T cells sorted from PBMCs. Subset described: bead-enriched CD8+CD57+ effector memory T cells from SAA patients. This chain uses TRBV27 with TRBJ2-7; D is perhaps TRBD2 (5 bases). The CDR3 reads CASRGGYEQYF. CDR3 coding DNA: TGTGCCAGCAGGGGCGGGTACGAGCAGTACTTC.